This paragraph reports one T cell receptor beta chain. This sample is drawn from a study of blood T cell repertoires in COVID-19. Trimming cost V 4 bases and J 8 bases, with 8 bases left between them. The CDR3 runs to 11 residues. The assay was immunoSEQ multiplex PCR, and TCRdb's table has in-frame clones only and misses some. Of 95,000 to 150,000 clones listed, approximately 81% are singletons. The J gene is TRBJ1-2, the V gene TRBV12-3 or TRBV12-4; D is perhaps TRBD1 (5 bases). The source of this sequence is a man aged 60 to 69 with acute or convalescent COVID-19. Material: peripheral blood. CDR3 region: CASSSWGGYTF. The CDR3, as DNA: TGTGCCAGCAGTTCATGGGGCGGCTACACCTTC.